These 25 T cell receptor beta chains were sequenced from one sample in a study of regulatory T cells in long-lasting Graves disease. With iRepertoire HTBI primers and Arm-PCR of CDR3 regions, TCR beta libraries were built. Each CDR3 protein gets one entry after TCRdb re-called the multiplex PCR reads with MiXCR. The table includes almost 350,000 distinct CDR3 sequences, 15% to 20% detected once. The time point was: persistent/refractory GD, antithyroid drugs over 5 years with positive TRAb. PBMCs provided the RNA from which the TCR library was made. Sequenced here: peripheral blood mononuclear cells (PBMCs), sampled when the disease was refractory, from a patient treated with antithyroid drugs. The receptors derive from a female donor with Graves disease.

This clonotype was detected a few times. CDR3 residues: CASSLGHGAETQYF. The CDR3 DNA is TGTGCCAGCAGCTTAGGTCACGGGGCGGAGACCCAGTACTTC. The rearrangement uses TRBV7-3 and TRBJ2-5; D may match TRBD1 or TRBD2 (5 bases each). Trimming cost V 2 bases and J 5 bases, with 12 bases left between them. This CDR3 contains 14 residues. CDR1 and CDR2 (germline): SGHTA, FQGTGA.

The sample holds many counts of this clonotype. The V gene is TRBV7-9, the J gene TRBJ2-7; D remains unclear. There are 12 residues in the CDR3. Trimming shortened V by 1 base and J by 4 bases, and 5 bases separated the two germline ends. Germline V lookup: CDR1 SEHNR, CDR2 FQNEAQ (reference sequence). CDR3 amino acids: CASSLGVYEQYF. The DNA for the CDR3 is TGTGCCAGCAGCTTAGGGGTGTACGAGCAGTACTTC.

Regarding this clonotype: A much larger clone differs by one base, so this may be a read error. CDR3 DNA: TGTGCCAGCAGCCAAGATGAGTGGCGGGGGACTGGAGCTTTCTTT. It yields the protein CASSQDEWRGTGAFF. The rearrangement links TRBV3-1 to TRBJ1-1, with a weak D call TRBD1 (5 bases). Germline lookup yields CDR1 LGHDT and CDR2 YNNKEL (reference sequence). The CDR3 extends over 15 amino acids. The full variable domain, completed using reference TRBV3-1 and TRBJ1-1, is DTAVSQTPKYLVTQMGNDKSIKCEQNLGHDTMYWYKQDSKKFLKIMFSYNNKELIINETVPNRFSPKSPDKAHLNLHINSLELGDSAVYFCASSQDEWRGTGAFFGQGTRLTVV.

The chain combines TRBV6-1 with TRBJ2-5; TRBD2 is a possible D gene (5 bases). The CDR3 spans 15 residues. The germline CDR1 and CDR2 sequences are MNHNS and SASEGT. Trimming removed 6 bases from V and 1 base from J, with 15 bases in between. Written as DNA, the CDR3 is TGTGCCAGCAGCCCCCAGAGTCGGGGCCAAGAGACCCAGTACTTC. Protein product: CASSPQSRGQETQYF.

This clonotype has more than one count but fewer than ten. The junction departs from germline at one end; a sequencing error may be responsible. The gene calls are TRBV7-7 and TRBJ2-7; possible D gene TRBD2, 6 bases. Germline values: CDR1 SSHAT, CDR2 FNYEAQ (reference sequence). This CDR3 is 15 amino acids long. CDR3 in amino acids: CASSALVGGSYEQYF. The CDR3 DNA follows: TGTGCTAGCAGCGCATTAGTTGGGGGGTCCTACGAGCAGTACTTC.

The CDR3 is CASSLIGFQETQYF. CDR3 nucleotide sequence: TGCGCCAGCAGCTTGATTGGATTCCAAGAGACCCAGTACTTC. The rearrangement links TRBV5-1 to TRBJ2-5; D call uncertain. V was shortened by 1 base and J by 1 base, with 8 bases between the two germline ends. From germline, CDR1 is SGHRS and CDR2 YFSETQ. The CDR3 loop spans 14 amino acids.

This clonotype has only a few counts. This rearrangement joins TRBV11-2 to TRBJ2-3; TRBD1 aligns across 7 bases. V shed 4 bases and J 4 bases; nucleotides not matched to a gene: 11. The germline V gene has CDR1 SGHAT and CDR2 FQNNGV. This CDR3 contains 16 residues. For the CDR3, the DNA is TGTGCCAGCAGCTCCGCGACGCGAACAGGGGCAGATACGCAGTATTTT. This translates into CASSSATRTGADTQYF.

In its sample, this clonotype was seen many times. The chain joins TRBV7-2 to TRBJ1-6; D uncertain. Germline CDR1 and CDR2: SGHTA and FQGNSA. V was shortened by 6 bases and J by 7 bases, with 13 bases between the two germline ends. The CDR3 length is 14 residues. Here the CDR3 reads CASSAAFINSPLHF. The CDR3 bases are TGTGCCAGCAGTGCGGCCTTCATCAATTCACCCCTCCACTTT.

This clonotype occurred many times. The chain has TRBV12-3 or TRBV12-4 and TRBJ2-7; 8 bases are a match to TRBD1. CDR3 length: 15 amino acids. J was trimmed by 5 bases and V by 5 bases; bases with no gene match: 11. CDR3: CASSPPRQGINEQYF. CDR3 coding DNA: TGTGCCAGCAGTCCTCCCAGACAGGGGATAAACGAGCAGTACTTC.

The chain carries TRBV9 and TRBJ1-1, with 7 bases fitting TRBD1. The V and J ends lost 0 bases and 1 base, in that order; junction bases with no gene match: 9. The germline CDR1 and CDR2 sequences are SGDLS and YYNGEE. This CDR3 has 17 amino acids. CDR3 loop: CASSVESLGGPNTEAFF. In nucleotides, the CDR3 is TGTGCCAGCAGCGTAGAATCCCTAGGGGGCCCGAACACTGAAGCTTTCTTT.

This clonotype was counted many times. The chain joins TRBV7-9 to TRBJ2-5; D not resolved. The germline CDR1 and CDR2 sequences are SEHNR and FQNEAQ (reference sequence). The CDR3 runs 13 residues. V lost 0 bases, J lost 5 bases, and 7 bases lay in between. CDR3 nucleotides: TGTGCCAGCAGCTTAGCACGGCTCGAGACCCAGTACTTC. It yields the protein CASSLARLETQYF.

The sample holds many counts of this clonotype. The V gene is TRBV2, the J gene TRBJ2-1; 8 nucleotides agree with TRBD1. This CDR3 region has 16 residues. CDR1 is SNHLY and CDR2 is FYNNEI in the germline V gene. J gave up 5 bases and V 8 bases, and 14 bases lay outside the gene matches. The CDR3 sequence: CASSNARTGSHNEQFF. CDR3 in DNA: TGTGCCAGCTCCAATGCCCGGACAGGGAGCCACAATGAGCAGTTCTTC.

This clonotype was detected ten times or more. The gene calls are TRBV10-3 and TRBJ1-2, with TRBD1 as a possible D gene (5 bases). The CDR3 is made up of 13 amino acids. Germline V CDR1 and CDR2: ENHRY, SYGVKD. Between the trimmed V and J ends, which lost 4 bases and 2 bases, there was a span of 8 bases. CDR3 amino acids: CAISGQPNYGYTF. DNA for the CDR3: TGTGCCATCAGTGGACAGCCCAACTATGGCTACACCTTC.

The V and J genes are TRBV20-1 and TRBJ2-3; 12 nucleotides agree with TRBD2. V lost 0 bases, J lost 6 bases, and 7 bases stayed unmatched. Germline V gene lookup returns CDR1 DFQATT and CDR2 SNEGSKA (reference sequence). The CDR3 runs 16 residues. The CDR3 nucleotides are TGCAGTGCTAGAGAGGCTAGCGGGAGGGCCCCCGATACGCAGTATTTT. This codes for CSAREASGRAPDTQYF.

The chain has TRBV6-2 or TRBV6-3 and TRBJ2-4; 10 bases match TRBD1. CDR1 is MNHEY, CDR2 SVGEGT, per germline. The CDR3 length is 16 residues. The J segment lost 7 bases and the V segment lost 5 bases, leaving 11 bases of the junction unmatched. CDR3 in amino acids: CASSRQGAGARNIQYF. DNA of the CDR3: TGTGCCAGCAGTCGACAGGGGGCCGGTGCTCGGAACATTCAGTACTTC.

In this sample, this clonotype turned up many times. This sequence joins TRBV7-2 and TRBJ1-2, with 7 bases lining up with TRBD1. The CDR3 has 15 residues. Germline CDR1 reads SGHTA; CDR2 reads FQGNSA. J was trimmed by 0 bases and V by 3 bases; bases with no gene match: 4. Here the CDR3 reads CASSFAGGANYGYTF. The DNA of the CDR3 is TGTGCCAGCAGCTTCGCAGGGGGAGCTAACTATGGCTACACCTTC.

The sample holds a few counts of this clonotype. The CDR3 bases are TGCAGCGTTGGGGGGTCTCCCAACGTCCTGACTTTC. It is translated as CSVGGSPNVLTF. The chain employs TRBV29-1 and TRBJ2-6; D may be TRBD1 or TRBD2 (5 bases each). The V gene lost 4 bases and the J gene lost 8 bases, with 9 bases spanning the gap. The CDR3 consists of 12 residues. Per germline, CDR1 SQVTM and CDR2 ANQGSEA.

This clonotype was seen at least ten times. This rearrangement joins TRBV7-9 to TRBJ1-2; D not resolved. There are 15 residues in the CDR3. The V gene lost 2 bases and the J gene lost 4 bases, with 14 bases spanning the gap. Germline V lookup: CDR1 SEHNR, CDR2 FQNEAQ (reference sequence). CDR3 region: CASSLRRQKGYGYTF. Here the CDR3 DNA reads TGTGCCAGCAGCTTAAGGCGGCAGAAAGGCTATGGCTACACCTTC.

The genes are TRBV9 and TRBJ1-3; D possibly corresponds to TRBD1 (5 bases). Trimming removed 3 bases from V and 0 bases from J, with 13 bases in between. From germline, CDR1 is SGDLS and CDR2 YYNGEE. CDR3 length: 16 residues. CDR3 DNA sequence: TGTGCCAGCAGCGGGACACCTCAGAGCTCTGGAAACACCATATATTTT. It translates to CASSGTPQSSGNTIYF.

The V gene is TRBV9, the J gene TRBJ1-6; D remains unclear. The CDR3 loop spans 13 amino acids. The germline CDR1 and CDR2 sequences are SGDLS and YYNGEE. V was pared by 0 bases and J by 11 bases, with 9 bases between. As DNA, the CDR3 is TGTGCCAGCAGCGTAGGAACGGCGGCACCCCTCCACTTT. This sequence encodes CASSVGTAAPLHF.

The sample holds many counts of this clonotype. The chain employs TRBV28 and TRBJ2-7, with D unresolved. CDR1 is MDHEN, CDR2 SYDVKM, per germline. The CDR3 loop spans 14 amino acids. The V end lost 2 bases, the J end lost 6 bases, and 14 bases lay between the germline ends. In DNA, the CDR3 is TGTGCCAGCAGTTTAGTTAGGGTGGTTAGCGAGCAGTACTTC. Amino acids: CASSLVRVVSEQYF.

V and J are TRBV12-3 or TRBV12-4 and TRBJ2-1, with 7 positions matching TRBD2. V lost 5 bases, J lost 6 bases, and 10 bases stayed unmatched. The CDR3 spans 15 residues. CDR3 nucleotide sequence: TGTGCCAGCAGTCCAGCGGGGAGGACTGGCAATGAGCAGTTCTTC. It translates to CASSPAGRTGNEQFF.

The table lists this clonotype with a few counts. Possible read error: a much larger clone is one base away. This chain connects TRBV2 to TRBJ2-7, with 7 bases that match TRBD1. The CDR3 runs 12 residues. V was pared by 6 bases and J by 11 bases, with 10 bases of the junction left unmatched. Germline CDR1 is SNHLY and CDR2 is FYNNEI. The CDR3 bases are TGTGCCAGCAGCAGCGGACAGGCCCAGGAGTACTTC. Its protein is CASSSGQAQEYF.

The sample holds many counts of this clonotype. This chain connects TRBV27 to TRBJ1-5, with 9 bases that match TRBD1. Germline-derived CDR1 and CDR2 are MNHEY and SMNVEV (reference sequence). The CDR3 totals 16 residues. J lost 2 bases, V lost 6 bases, and 8 bases had no gene match. CDR3 region: CASSPGTGKGNQPQHF. The CDR3 DNA follows: TGTGCCAGCAGCCCCGGGACAGGGAAGGGCAATCAGCCCCAGCATTTT.

The chain links TRBV7-9 to TRBJ2-1; D is unresolved. Trimming stripped 5 bases from V and 5 bases from J, with 10 bases between. This CDR3 has 13 residues. Germline CDR1 is SEHNR and CDR2 is FQNEAQ (reference sequence). CDR3 in amino acids: CASSPVAHNEQFF. CDR3 nucleotides: TGTGCCAGCAGCCCCGTTGCCCACAATGAGCAGTTCTTC.